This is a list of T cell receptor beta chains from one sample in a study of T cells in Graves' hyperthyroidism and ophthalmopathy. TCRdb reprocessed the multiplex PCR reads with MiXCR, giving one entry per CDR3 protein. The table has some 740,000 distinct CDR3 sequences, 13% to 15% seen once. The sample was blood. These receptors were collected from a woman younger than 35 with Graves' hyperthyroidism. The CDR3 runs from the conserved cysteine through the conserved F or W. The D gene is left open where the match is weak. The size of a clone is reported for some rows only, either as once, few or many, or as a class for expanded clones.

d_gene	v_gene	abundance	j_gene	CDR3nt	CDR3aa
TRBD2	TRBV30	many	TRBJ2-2	TGTGCCTGGGGGGAGGGCCGTCATACCGGGGAGCTGTTTTTT	CAWGEGRHTGELFF
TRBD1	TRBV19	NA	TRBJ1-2	TGTGCCAGTAGTTGGGGACAGGAGTACTATGGCTACACCTTC	CASSWGQEYYGYTF
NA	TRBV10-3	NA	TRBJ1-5	TGTGCCATACAGCACGGGTTAGATCAGCCCCAGCATTTT	CAIQHGLDQPQHF
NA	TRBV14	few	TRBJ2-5	TGTGCCAGCAGCCCCCTGGGAAGGGGGAAAGAGACCCAGTACTTC	CASSPLGRGKETQYF
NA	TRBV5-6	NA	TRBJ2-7	TGTGCCAGCAGCTTGGGGGGGGCAGGAGGAGAGCAGTACTTC	CASSLGGAGGEQYF
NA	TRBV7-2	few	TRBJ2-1	TGTGCCAGCAGCCCACGCGCGCGGCTCAATGAGCAGTTCTTC	CASSPRARLNEQFF
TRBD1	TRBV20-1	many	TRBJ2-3	TGCAGTGCTAGAGACAGGGGGCCAGATACGCAGTATTTT	CSARDRGPDTQYF
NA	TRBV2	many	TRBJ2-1	TGTGCCAGCGTATACAATGAGCAGTTCTTC	CASVYNEQFF
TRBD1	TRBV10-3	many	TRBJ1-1	TGTGCCATCAGTCCCACATCTGACAGGGGCGATGCAGCTTTCTTT	CAISPTSDRGDAAFF
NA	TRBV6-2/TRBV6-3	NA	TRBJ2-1	TGTGCCAGCAGTTCTACCAGGGATTTTGACAATGAGCAGTTCTTC	CASSSTRDFDNEQFF
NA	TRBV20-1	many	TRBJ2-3	TGCAGTGCTGGGGGGAGGACCACAGATACGCAGTATTTT	CSAGGRTTDTQYF
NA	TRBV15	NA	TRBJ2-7	TGTGCCACCAGCTCAACCGGACACGGCTACGAGCAGTACTTC	CATSSTGHGYEQYF
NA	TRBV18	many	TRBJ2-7	TGTGCCAGCTCACCAGGTGGGAACTACGAGCAGTACTTC	CASSPGGNYEQYF
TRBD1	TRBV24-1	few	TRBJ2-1	TGTGCCACCAGTGATCCGGGGACAGGGCACAATGAGCAGTTCTTC	CATSDPGTGHNEQFF
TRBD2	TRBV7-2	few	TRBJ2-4	TGTGCCAGCAGCTTAGCTACAGGGACTAGCCCCAAAAACATTCAGTACTTC	CASSLATGTSPKNIQYF
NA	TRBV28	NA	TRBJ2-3	TGTGCCAGCAGTCCGTCCCTACAGGGATTTACTAGCATAGATACGCAGTATTTT	CASSPSLQGFTSIDTQYF
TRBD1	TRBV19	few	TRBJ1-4	TGTGCCAGTAGGGACAGGGGGAAAGGGAATGAAAAACTGTTTTTT	CASRDRGKGNEKLFF
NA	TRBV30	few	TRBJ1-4	TGTGCCTGGAGTGTACCGATGGGAATTTATGCAACTAATGAAAAACTGTTTTTT	CAWSVPMGIYATNEKLFF
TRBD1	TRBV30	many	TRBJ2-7	TGTGCCTGGAGGGGGACAGCTACTTACGAGCAGTACTTC	CAWRGTATYEQYF
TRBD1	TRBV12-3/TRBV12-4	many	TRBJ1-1	TGTGCCAGCAGTTTCCCGGGACAGGGAAACACTGAAGCTTTCTTT	CASSFPGQGNTEAFF
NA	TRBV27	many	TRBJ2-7	TGTGCCAGCAGTTCGGGGGCCTACGAGCAGTACTTC	CASSSGAYEQYF
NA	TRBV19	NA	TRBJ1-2	TGTGCCAGTAGTGAGGGACCCCTGCCCTATGGCTACACCTTC	CASSEGPLPYGYTF
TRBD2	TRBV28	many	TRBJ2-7	TGTGCCACCTTAGGGGCGGGGGACCAACCCTACGAGCAGTACTTC	CATLGAGDQPYEQYF
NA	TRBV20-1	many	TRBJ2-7	TGCAGTGCTAGGGGGGGTGACTGGGTGCGCCCCTACGAGCAGTACTTC	CSARGGDWVRPYEQYF
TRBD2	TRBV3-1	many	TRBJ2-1	TGTGCCAGCAGCCAAGTGGGTGGTCCTAGCGGGAGCAAATACAATGAGCAGTTCTTC	CASSQVGGPSGSKYNEQFF
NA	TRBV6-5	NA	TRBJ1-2	TGTGCCAGCAGTTACCCAGGAGGCTACACCTTC	CASSYPGGYTF
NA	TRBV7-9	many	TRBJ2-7	TGTGCCAGCAGCTACGACGGGACCTACGAGCAGTACTTC	CASSYDGTYEQYF
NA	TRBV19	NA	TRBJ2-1	TGTGCCAGTAGTACGCCCCACAGGGCAAGCTACAATGAGCAGTTCTTC	CASSTPHRASYNEQFF
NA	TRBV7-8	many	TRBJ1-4	TGTGCCAGCAGCTTAGATTCGGGGGCCACTAATGAAAAACTGTTTTTT	CASSLDSGATNEKLFF
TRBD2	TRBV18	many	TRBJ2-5	TGTGCCAGCTCATCGACTAGCGGGAGTAGGAAGACCCAGTACTTC	CASSSTSGSRKTQYF
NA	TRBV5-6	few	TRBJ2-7	TGTGCCAGCAGCTTCGGACTGGACTACGAGCAGTACTTC	CASSFGLDYEQYF
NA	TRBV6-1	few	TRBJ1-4	TGTGCCAGCACCCGGATGGCTCGAACTAATGAAAAACTGTTTTTT	CASTRMARTNEKLFF
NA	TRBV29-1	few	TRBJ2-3	TGCAGCGTTGGGCAGGGGGGTAGCGCAGATACGCAGTATTTT	CSVGQGGSADTQYF
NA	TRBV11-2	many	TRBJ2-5	TGTGCCAGCAGCTTAGGGGGCATAGAGACCCAGTACTTC	CASSLGGIETQYF
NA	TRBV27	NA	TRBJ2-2	TGTGCCAGCAGTGCGACCTGGGTGGACACCGGGGAGCTGTTTTTT	CASSATWVDTGELFF
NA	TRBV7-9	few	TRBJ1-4	TGTGCCAGCAGCACCAAACAGGGAACAACTAATGAAAAACTGTTTTTT	CASSTKQGTTNEKLFF
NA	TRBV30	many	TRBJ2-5	TGTGCCTGGACCAGCGGAGCGGCTGGGGAGACCCAGTACTTC	CAWTSGAAGETQYF
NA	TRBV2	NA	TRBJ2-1	TGTGCCAGCAGTGAAGCGGGGAGGGGGGACCAGTTCTTC	CASSEAGRGDQFF
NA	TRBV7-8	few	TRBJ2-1	TGTGCCAGCTGGCGGGACCTCTCCGCCAATGAGCAGTTCTTC	CASWRDLSANEQFF
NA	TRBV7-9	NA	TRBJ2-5	TGTGCCAGCAGCTTCGACCAGAACCAGTACTTC	CASSFDQNQYF
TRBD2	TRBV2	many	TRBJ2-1	TGTGCCAGCAGTGACCCCCGGGGGGGCTACAATGAGCAGTTCTTC	CASSDPRGGYNEQFF
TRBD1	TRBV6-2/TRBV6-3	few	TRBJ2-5	TGTGCCAGCAGTTACTCCGGGACAGGTTTTTCCCCACGAGGGACCCAGTACTTC	CASSYSGTGFSPRGTQYF
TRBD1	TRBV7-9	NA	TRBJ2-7	TGCGCCAGCAGCCAAGAGGACAGGATGGTGTTCGAGCAGTACTTC	CASSQEDRMVFEQYF
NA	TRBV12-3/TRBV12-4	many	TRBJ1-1	TGTGCCAGCAGTTGGGGTGGGCCTGAAGCTTTCTTT	CASSWGGPEAFF
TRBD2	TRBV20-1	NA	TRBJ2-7	TGCAGTGCCCCTAGGACTAGCGGGGAGGGCGAGCAGTACTTC	CSAPRTSGEGEQYF
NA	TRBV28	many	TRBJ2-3	TGTGCCAGCAGTGTTCTGGCCTCAGGGGGCACAGATACGCAGTATTTT	CASSVLASGGTDTQYF
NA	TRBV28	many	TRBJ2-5	TGTGCCAGCAGTTTTTTGCAGGAGACCCAGTACTTC	CASSFLQETQYF
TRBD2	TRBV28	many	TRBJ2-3	TGTGCCAGCAGTCCGACCGTAACAGCGGGAGGGCAGTATTTT	CASSPTVTAGGQYF